What follows are 13 T cell receptor beta chains derived from one specimen sequenced in a study of cytomegalovirus exposure and HLA in healthy donors. Primers: 60 Vbeta forward and 13 Jbeta reverse. Measured with immunoSEQ multiplex PCR; TCRdb has only the in-frame clones, and not every one. The sample includes 200,000 to 250,000 clones, 82% seen only once; the top ten take 5% to 6.5%. Sequenced material: PBMCs. The receptors shown here come from a woman aged 40 to 50 in good health and CMV-seropositive.

This chain uses TRBV29-1 with TRBJ1-5; 11 bases align to TRBD1. The CDR3 totals 13 residues. CDR1 is SQVTM, CDR2 ANQGSEA, per germline. V gave up 5 bases and J gave up 6 bases; unmatched junction bases: 3. The CDR3 sequence is CSVTGTGGQPQHF. Written as DNA, the CDR3 is TGCAGCGTTACAGGGACAGGGGGTCAGCCCCAGCATTTT.

This clone was seen just once. CDR3 region: CASSREGQGAFEAFF. The CDR3 region has the DNA TGCGCCAGCAGTCGCGAGGGACAGGGGGCGTTTGAAGCTTTCTTT. The rearrangement links TRBV5-1 to TRBJ1-1, with 12 bases aligning to TRBD1. J lost 7 bases, V lost 5 bases, and 9 bases had no gene match. CDR1 and CDR2 from the germline V gene are SGHRS and YFSETQ. The CDR3 sequence is 15 residues long.

This clone was detected once. This chain joins TRBV10-3 and TRBJ2-2; TRBD1 agrees at 7 bases. V lost 6 bases, J lost 3 bases, and 4 bases stayed unmatched. Germline loops: CDR1 ENHRY, CDR2 SYGVKD. There are 14 residues in the CDR3. CDR3 sequence reads: CAIRSTGDTGELFF. DNA for the CDR3: TGTGCCATCAGATCAACAGGGGACACCGGGGAGCTGTTTTTT.

This rearrangement joins TRBV7-8 to TRBJ2-1; perhaps TRBD2 as D (5 bases). Germline CDR1 is SGHVS and CDR2 is FQNEAQ. This CDR3 is 16 amino acids long. The V and J ends lost 4 bases and 7 bases respectively, with 20 bases between them. The CDR3 is CASSSVGLGVKNEQFF. CDR3 bases: TGTGCCAGCAGCTCAGTCGGACTGGGTGTGAAGAATGAGCAGTTCTTC.

This CDR3 is CASSLEGLVYNEQFF. CDR3 nucleotide sequence: TGTGCCAGCAGCTTAGAGGGACTAGTATACAATGAGCAGTTCTTC. The chain has TRBV7-3 and TRBJ2-1; 8 bases match TRBD2. With V trimmed by 2 bases and J by 4 bases, 4 bases remained unmatched. CDR1 SGHTA and CDR2 FQGTGA come from the germline V gene. The CDR3 consists of 15 residues. Full variable domain (rest looked up from reference TRBV7-3 and TRBJ2-1): GAGVSQTPSNKVTEKGKYVELRCDPISGHTALYWYRQSLGQGPEFLIYFQGTGAADDSGLPNDRFFAVRPEGSVSTLKIQRTERGDSAVYLCASSLEGLVYNEQFFGPGTRLTVL.

The chain employs TRBV18 and TRBJ2-3; 9 positions match TRBD1. Trimming took 5 bases from V and 0 from J; bases not matched to a gene: 6. The CDR3 has 16 amino acids. Germline values: CDR1 KGHSH, CDR2 LQKENI. The CDR3 is CASSALQGASTDTQYF. CDR3 DNA sequence: TGTGCCAGCTCAGCCTTACAGGGGGCTAGCACAGATACGCAGTATTTT.

The chain carries TRBV30 and TRBJ1-1; D gene unclear. Trimming removed 0 bases from V and 4 bases from J, with 12 bases in between. This CDR3 is 14 amino acids long. Germline V gene lookup returns CDR1 GTSNPN and CDR2 SVGIG (reference sequence). The DNA of the CDR3 is TGTGCCTGGAGTGTAAGCCCAAGGAGCACTGAAGCTTTCTTT. This codes for CAWSVSPRSTEAFF.

This chain joins TRBV5-1 and TRBJ1-4; tentative D call: TRBD1 (6 bases). Trimming took off 4 bases at V and 4 bases at J, with 17 bases between the two ends. The CDR3 consists of 16 residues. Germline V lookup: CDR1 SGHRS, CDR2 YFSETQ. This CDR3 reads CASSVTQGQVNEKLFF. The DNA for the CDR3 is TGCGCCAGCAGCGTCACCCAGGGGCAGGTTAATGAAAAACTGTTTTTT. The variable domain in full, with the rest retrieved from reference TRBV5-1 and TRBJ1-4, is KAGVTQTPRYLIKTRGQQVTLSCSPISGHRSVSWYQQTPGQGLQFLFEYFSETQRNKGNFPGRFSGRQFSNSRSEMNVSTLELGDSALYLCASSVTQGQVNEKLFFGSGTQLSVL.

This clone was detected only once. The rearrangement joins TRBV19 to TRBJ1-1; perhaps TRBD1 as D (6 bases). Trimming pared 11 bases from V and 1 base from J, leaving 17 bases between. This CDR3 contains 14 residues. Per the germline V gene, CDR1 is LNHDA and CDR2 is SQIVND (reference sequence). CDR3 loop: CAGPRGIGNTEAFF. In DNA form, the CDR3 reads TGTGCCGGTCCTAGGGGGATCGGGAACACTGAAGCTTTCTTT.

This chain uses TRBV12-5 with TRBJ2-5, with TRBD2 identical over 9 bases. The germline CDR1 and CDR2 sequences are LGHNT and FRNRAP. The CDR3 sequence is 16 residues long. J lost 0 bases, V lost 6 bases, and 8 bases had no gene match. CDR3 sequence reads: CASGPRTSANQETQYF. The CDR3 DNA reads as TGTGCTAGTGGCCCGAGGACTAGCGCCAACCAAGAGACCCAGTACTTC.

V gene TRBV11-2 combines with J gene TRBJ1-2, with a possible D match to TRBD1 (5 bases). V lost 1 base to trimming and J lost 7 bases, with 16 bases between them. The germline V gene encodes CDR1 SGHAT and CDR2 FQNNGV. CDR3 size: 15 residues. The CDR3 DNA reads as TGTGCCAGCAGCTTAGCAGGGCGGGCCGGGGGTGGCTACACCTTC. Translated, it gives CASSLAGRAGGGYTF. Combining the CDR3 with reference TRBV11-2 and TRBJ1-2 gives the whole variable domain EAGVAQSPRYKIIEKRQSVAFWCNPISGHATLYWYQQILGQGPKLLIQFQNNGVVDDSQLPKDRFSAERLKGVDSTLKIQPAKLEDSAVYLCASSLAGRAGGGYTFGSGTRLTVV.

This clone was seen only a few times. The rearrangement joins TRBV29-1 to TRBJ2-2; D is perhaps TRBD2 (6 bases). CDR1 and CDR2 (germline): SQVTM, ANQGSEA. The ends were cut back, 0 bases at V and 4 bases at J, with 15 bases in the middle. CDR3 size: 16 residues. CDR3 in DNA: TGCAGCGTTGAAGATCTGGCCGGGAGAGGCACCGGGGAGCTGTTTTTT. This codes for CSVEDLAGRGTGELFF.

The chain combines TRBV5-5 with TRBJ1-6; the D gene is possibly TRBD1 (5 bases). Germline V gives CDR1 SGHKS, CDR2 YYEKEE (reference sequence). The CDR3 loop spans 19 amino acids. Trimming cost V 0 bases and J 0 bases, with 16 bases left between them. CDR3 residues: CASSLEIIDRSSYNSPLHF. The CDR3 nucleotides are TGTGCCAGCAGCTTGGAAATTATAGACAGAAGCTCCTATAATTCACCCCTCCACTTT.